The text below deals with one T cell receptor beta chain. This specimen belongs to a study of control samples from healthy donors and cancer patients. Only in-frame clones appear in the TCRdb table, and some are missing; sequencing was by immunoSEQ multiplex PCR. The sample holds around 59,000 clones, about 92% seen once. This TCR was recovered from a man aged 40-50 years with colorectal cancer. Sequencing was done on a sample of PBMCs.

CDR3 protein: CASSTGYQTEAFF. The CDR3 nucleotides read TGTGCCAGCAGCACAGGGTACCAAACTGAAGCTTTCTTT. The rearrangement links TRBV6-5 to TRBJ1-1; weak D call: TRBD1 (6 bases). Deletions cut 6 bases from V and 5 bases from J, with 13 bases between. The CDR3 is 13 amino acids. Germline lookup yields CDR1 MNHEY and CDR2 SVGAGI.